Each of the 17 T cell receptor beta chains below was sequenced from the same sample in a study of blood T cells in healthy people across ages. PCR was performed a second time for roughly 7 to 11 cycles using a sample-barcoded 5' primer and a J-beta primer mix. TCRdb re-derived calls from the 5' RACE reads in MiXCR, one entry per CDR3 protein. The repertoire holds about 580,000 distinct CDR3 sequences, with 47% as singletons. Source material: blood. The source of these receptors is a man older than 75 in good health.

The genes are TRBV27 and TRBJ1-5; a possible D gene is TRBD1 (6 bases). This CDR3 is built from 16 residues. CDR1 MNHEY and CDR2 SMNVEV come from the germline V gene (reference sequence). Trimming shortened V by 5 bases and J by 6 bases, and 20 bases separated the two germline ends. DNA for the CDR3: TGTGCCAGCAGTCCTCGGGACACCTCCTGGGGTCAGCCCCAGCATTTT. This gives the protein CASSPRDTSWGQPQHF.

A note on this clonotype: A much more abundant neighbour one base away suggests this may be a read error. This chain uses TRBV6-5 with TRBJ2-7; D not resolved. CDR1 and CDR2 from the germline V gene are MNHEY and SVGAGI. This CDR3 comprises 14 residues. Here the CDR3 reads CTSSYSWNSYEQYF. CDR3 bases: TGTACCAGCAGTTACTCGTGGAACTCCTACGAGCAGTACTTC.

This clonotype was observed a handful of times. The chain is built from TRBV20-1 and TRBJ2-1; the match to TRBD2 covers 10 bases. Germline loops: CDR1 DFQATT, CDR2 SNEGSKA (reference sequence). The ends lost 5 bases at V and 3 bases at J; junction bases unmatched: 4. CDR3 length: 14 residues. The CDR3 DNA sequence: TGCAGTGCTTCCCGGACTAGCGGCTACAATGAGCAGTTCTTC. It encodes CSASRTSGYNEQFF.

Comment on this clonotype: Just one base apart from a much larger clone, this may be a read error. The chain uses TRBV6-5 and TRBJ1-2; no firm D call. This CDR3 spans 13 amino acids. Germline lookup yields CDR1 MNHEY and CDR2 SVGAGI. Trimming shortened V by 11 bases and J by 1 base, and 14 bases separated the two germline ends. For the CDR3, the DNA is TGTGCCGGCACCCTCGGGGTTAACTATGGCTACACCTTC. Its protein is CAGTLGVNYGYTF.

This clonotype showed up just a few times. The chain carries TRBV7-9 and TRBJ2-7; 12 nucleotides align to TRBD2. The germline V gene has CDR1 SEHNR and CDR2 FQNEAQ (reference sequence). V dropped 4 bases and J dropped 3; count of bases not matched to a gene: 4. The CDR3 is 15 amino acids. The CDR3 nucleotides are TGTGCCAGCAGCTCTGGACTAGCGGGGTTCTACGAGCAGTACTTC. Translating it yields CASSSGLAGFYEQYF.

V gene TRBV27 combines with J gene TRBJ2-5; D uncertain. Trimming removed 4 bases from V and 4 bases from J, with 10 bases in between. The CDR3 consists of 13 residues. Germline V gene sequence: CDR1 MNHEY, CDR2 SMNVEV (reference sequence). CDR3 DNA sequence: TGTGCCAGCAGTTCAAGGAGTCGAGAGACCCAGTACTTC. Its translation is CASSSRSRETQYF.

This clonotype was counted only a few times. The V gene is TRBV27, the J gene TRBJ1-6; D gene uncertain. The germline CDR1 and CDR2 sequences are MNHEY and SMNVEV (reference sequence). Trimming removed 6 bases at V and 8 bases at J, with 11 bases between. The CDR3 totals 13 residues. Here the CDR3 DNA reads TGTGCCAGCAGGGAGGCAGCCCATTCACCCCTCCACTTT. It is translated as CASREAAHSPLHF.

A remark on this clonotype: One junction end does not reproduce the germline sequence, and a read error may be involved. This rearrangement joins TRBV12-3 or TRBV12-4 to TRBJ2-3; perhaps TRBD2 as D (7 bases). The CDR3 has 17 residues. CDR3 nucleotides: TGTGCCGGCAGTATCCGGGGGGCCAGTGTTTCCACAGATACGCAGTATTTT. Translating gives CAGSIRGASVSTDTQYF.

This clonotype was seen just once. The V gene is TRBV20-1, the J gene TRBJ2-1; TRBD2 aligns across 12 bases. The V gene end was trimmed by 6 bases and the J gene end by 0 bases; junction bases not matched to a gene: 12. Germline V CDR1 and CDR2: DFQATT, SNEGSKA (reference sequence). CDR3 length equals 18 residues. The CDR3 spells CSATPGLAGLSSYNEQFF. The CDR3 nucleotides are TGCAGTGCAACCCCGGGACTAGCGGGCTTAAGCTCCTACAATGAGCAGTTCTTC.

This chain links TRBV3-1 with TRBJ1-6; weak D call: TRBD1 (6 bases). V was pared by 4 bases and J by 11 bases, with 9 bases between. This CDR3 has 12 residues. CDR1 LGHDT and CDR2 YNNKEL come from the germline V gene (reference sequence). CDR3: CASSRRTAPLHF. The CDR3 DNA sequence: TGTGCCAGCAGCCGCCGGACAGCACCCCTCCACTTT.

This CDR3 reads CASSELAGSGTDTQYF. The CDR3 DNA is TGTGCCAGCAGTGAGCTAGCGGGAAGCGGCACAGATACGCAGTATTTT. The chain joins TRBV12-3 or TRBV12-4 to TRBJ2-3; 9 nucleotides match TRBD2. The CDR3 covers 16 residues. After removal of 5 bases from V and 1 base from J, the junction contained 7 bases not matched to a gene.

The V gene is TRBV7-9, the J gene TRBJ2-5; D perhaps matches TRBD2 (6 bases). This CDR3 has 15 residues. Germline assignment: CDR1 SEHNR and CDR2 FQNEAQ (reference sequence). V shed 5 bases and J shed 11 bases, with 24 bases lying between them. CDR3 sequence reads: CASSRPGGVINEQYF. The CDR3 DNA reads as TGTGCCAGCAGCCGCCCCGGAGGGGTTATCAATGAGCAGTACTTC.

This chain links TRBV4-2 with TRBJ2-1; 14 bases align to TRBD2. There are 15 residues in the CDR3. With 1 base clipped from V and 10 bases from J, the junction kept 3 bases outside the gene matches. The germline V gene encodes CDR1 LGHNA and CDR2 YNFKEQ. The CDR3 sequence is CASSQGGTSGREQFF. CDR3 nucleotides: TGTGCCAGCAGCCAAGGGGGGACTAGCGGGAGAGAGCAGTTCTTC.

The J gene is TRBJ1-2, the V gene TRBV12-3 or TRBV12-4, with D perhaps matching TRBD1 (5 bases). There are 13 residues in the CDR3. With 5 bases removed from V and 6 bases from J, the gap between germline ends came to 13 bases. The CDR3 nucleotides are TGTGCCAGCAGTAAAAGGGGAAGGGATGGCTACACCTTC. This translates into CASSKRGRDGYTF.

This clonotype showed up just once. This chain links TRBV21-1 with TRBJ1-1; the table's D call, TRBD1, has no DNA check behind it. TRBV21-1 is a recognized pseudogene. This CDR3 spans 13 amino acids. The CDR3 sequence: CASGETGGTEAFF. CDR3 in DNA: TGTGCCAGCGGCGAGACAGGGGGAACTGAAGCTTTCTTT.

V gene TRBV7-2 combines with J gene TRBJ2-3, with D unresolved. Germline CDR1 SGHTA, CDR2 FQGNSA. The CDR3 extends over 12 amino acids. V was cut by 1 base and J by 9 bases, with 8 bases left in between. The chain's CDR3 is CASSLGDLTQYF. Here the CDR3 DNA reads TGTGCCAGCAGCTTAGGGGATCTGACGCAGTATTTT.

This clonotype was seen a handful of times. The chain uses TRBV5-1 and TRBJ2-5; D may be TRBD1 (5 bases). The CDR3 extends over 14 amino acids. Germline V CDR1 and CDR2: SGHRS, YFSETQ. V gave up 4 bases and J gave up 2 bases, with 12 bases separating them. The CDR3, as DNA: TGCGCCAGCAGCCTCCGGGCAGGGCAAGAGACCCAGTACTTC. Translation gives CASSLRAGQETQYF.